A single sample is the source of the 28 T cell receptor beta chains below, sequenced in a study of cytomegalovirus exposure and HLA in healthy donors. The study ran its PCR with 60 Vbeta and 13 Jbeta primers. The method was immunoSEQ multiplex PCR; TCRdb's version includes in-frame clones alone and lacks a portion of them. This table holds 100,000 to 150,000 clones, around 76% found once. The sequenced sample was PBMCs. Source of these receptors: a woman in her fifties or sixties in good health and CMV-seropositive.

This clone has only a few counts. The chain employs TRBV7-2 and TRBJ2-3; the match to TRBD1 covers 7 bases. Per the germline V gene, CDR1 is SGHTA and CDR2 is FQGNSA. There are 17 residues in the CDR3. Losses at the gene ends were 5 bases for V and 0 bases for J; bases not matched to a gene: 11. The CDR3 region has the DNA TGTGCCAGCAGCCAGACAGGGACCCCGCATAGCACAGATACGCAGTATTTT. Translated: CASSQTGTPHSTDTQYF.

The chain is built from TRBV5-6 and TRBJ2-5, with 10 bases matching TRBD1. The V segment lost 4 bases and the J segment 4 bases; nucleotides outside the gene matches: 13. This CDR3 comprises 17 residues. Per germline, CDR1 SGHDT and CDR2 YYEEEE. DNA of the CDR3: TGTGCCAGCAGCCCCTATGGACCCGACAGGGGGCCAGAGACCCAGTACTTC. Translation gives CASSPYGPDRGPETQYF.

The chain joins TRBV5-1 to TRBJ2-5; 8 bases align to TRBD2. The CDR3 loop spans 14 amino acids. J lost 4 bases, V lost 10 bases, and 12 bases had no gene match. The germline CDR1 and CDR2 sequences are SGHRS and YFSETQ. In nucleotides, the CDR3 is TGCGCCCGCCGAGAGCGGGAGCGTGTAGAGACCCAGTACTTC. Protein sequence: CARRERERVETQYF.

The rearrangement uses TRBV7-3 and TRBJ2-3; D possibly corresponds to TRBD2 (5 bases). Trimming took off 0 bases at V and 3 bases at J, with 10 bases between the two ends. The V gene's germline CDR1 is SGHTA and CDR2 FQGTGA. The CDR3 is made up of 15 amino acids. CDR3 in amino acids: CASSLTRVRTDTQYF. The CDR3 bases are TGTGCCAGCAGCTTAACGCGGGTCAGAACAGATACGCAGTATTTT. The full variable domain, in which reference TRBV7-3 and TRBJ2-3 provide the parts outside the CDR3, is GAGVSQTPSNKVTEKGKYVELRCDPISGHTALYWYRQSLGQGPEFLIYFQGTGAADDSGLPNDRFFAVRPEGSVSTLKIQRTERGDSAVYLCASSLTRVRTDTQYFGPGTRLTVL.

The sample holds a few counts of this clone. The same CDR3 arises from other DNA sequences in this sample as well. The chain recombines TRBV19 with TRBJ2-7; a weak D match, TRBD1 (6 bases). This CDR3 has 14 amino acids. Germline V gene data show CDR1 as LNHDA and CDR2 as SQIVND (reference sequence). V lost 6 bases and J lost 1, with 13 bases in between. For the CDR3, the DNA is TGTGCCAGTAGCCGGAGACAGGTATCCTACGAGCAGTACTTC. This sequence encodes CASSRRQVSYEQYF.

This chain uses TRBV7-2 with TRBJ2-7; a weak D match, TRBD2 (5 bases). The CDR3 spans 16 residues. The V end lost 0 bases, the J end lost 4 bases, and 16 bases lay between the germline ends. Germline values: CDR1 SGHTA, CDR2 FQGNSA. The CDR3 region is CASSLAGPSLTYEQYF. The DNA of the CDR3 is TGTGCCAGCAGCTTAGCGGGCCCTAGCTTGACATACGAGCAGTACTTC.

Only one count was recorded for this clone. The V call is TRBV6-1, the J call TRBJ1-6; D gene unclear. V was shortened by 3 bases and J by 0 bases, with 6 bases between the two germline ends. CDR3 length: 15 residues. CDR1 and CDR2 (germline): MNHNS, SASEGT. For the CDR3, the DNA is TGTGCCAGCAGTGAGATGAGCTCCTATAATTCACCCCTCCACTTT. Its protein is CASSEMSSYNSPLHF.

J is TRBJ2-4 and V is TRBV4-2, with TRBD1 matching 9 bases. Germline-derived CDR1 and CDR2 are LGHNA and YNFKEQ. The CDR3 runs 14 residues. The ends lost 1 base at V and 12 bases at J; junction bases unmatched: 7. CDR3 sequence reads: CASSQGTGVYSQYF. The DNA of the CDR3 is TGTGCCAGCAGCCAAGGGACAGGGGTGTACAGTCAGTACTTC.

V is TRBV27 and J is TRBJ2-1, with 9 bases lining up with TRBD2. V shed 2 bases, J shed 7 bases, and the junction held 6 bases outside the gene matches. This CDR3 has 15 amino acids. Germline values: CDR1 MNHEY, CDR2 SMNVEV (reference sequence). The CDR3 DNA reads as TGTGCCAGCAGTTTACTAGCGGGAATTAGGAATGAGCAGTTCTTC. Protein: CASSLLAGIRNEQFF.

The chain links TRBV5-1 to TRBJ2-5, with TRBD2 identical over 11 bases. The germline V gene encodes CDR1 SGHRS and CDR2 YFSETQ. CDR3 length: 14 residues. With 7 bases clipped from V and 4 bases from J, the junction kept 6 bases outside the gene matches. This CDR3 reads CASRDLAGGETQYF. The CDR3 DNA follows: TGCGCCAGCCGGGACCTAGCGGGAGGAGAGACCCAGTACTTC.

The CDR3 sequence is CASSLTVTTNEKLFF. The CDR3 region has the DNA TGTGCCAGCAGCTTAACGGTTACAACTAATGAAAAACTGTTTTTT. The chain couples TRBV7-8 to TRBJ1-4; D remains unclear. Germline assignment: CDR1 SGHVS and CDR2 FQNEAQ. The length of the CDR3 is 15 residues. V was pared by 2 bases and J by 0 bases, with 7 bases between.

The chain carries TRBV4-1 and TRBJ2-1, with 11 positions matching TRBD2. This CDR3 comprises 18 residues. Germline trimming cut 3 bases from V and 7 bases from J; bases unmatched to any gene: 14. Germline assignment: CDR1 MGHRA and CDR2 YSYEKL. This chain's CDR3 is CASSHRTSGRPGLNEQFF. DNA for the CDR3: TGCGCCAGCAGCCACAGGACTAGCGGGCGGCCTGGTCTTAATGAGCAGTTCTTC.

The chain employs TRBV29-1 and TRBJ2-7, with 8 bases aligning to TRBD1. V was pared by 5 bases and J by 8 bases, with 8 bases of the junction left unmatched. This CDR3 comprises 12 residues. The germline gives CDR1 SQVTM, CDR2 ANQGSEA. In DNA, the CDR3 is TGCAGCGTTACAACAGGGGGATTCCAGCAGTACTTC. Translated, it gives CSVTTGGFQQYF.

This chain links TRBV5-5 with TRBJ2-5; TRBD2 aligns across 12 bases. The CDR3 totals 15 residues. Germline trimming cut 2 bases from V and 4 bases from J; bases unmatched to any gene: 3. Per germline, CDR1 SGHKS and CDR2 YYEKEE (reference sequence). The CDR3 sequence is CASSFLAGGLETQYF. The CDR3 coding sequence is TGTGCCAGCAGCTTCCTAGCGGGGGGGCTAGAGACCCAGTACTTC. Full variable domain (remainder filled in from reference TRBV5-5 and TRBJ2-5): DAGVTQSPTHLIKTRGQQVTLRCSPISGHKSVSWYQQVLGQGPQFIFQYYEKEERGRGNFPDRFSARQFPNYSSELNVNALLLGDSALYLCASSFLAGGLETQYFGPGTRLLVL.

The chain joins TRBV6-1 to TRBJ1-5, with D uncertain. This CDR3 is built from 14 residues. Trimming took off 0 bases at V and 2 bases at J, with 5 bases between the two ends. CDR1 is MNHNS, CDR2 SASEGT, per germline. The CDR3 loop reads CASSEARGNQPQHF. CDR3 coding DNA: TGTGCCAGCAGTGAAGCAAGAGGCAATCAGCCCCAGCATTTT.

The CDR3 region is CASSVVGGLGDTQYF. CDR3 DNA: TGTGCCAGCAGCGTAGTCGGGGGGCTAGGGGATACGCAGTATTTT. This chain links TRBV9 with TRBJ2-3, with D possibly matching TRBD2 (7 bases). The length of the CDR3 is 15 residues. Germline V gene lookup returns CDR1 SGDLS and CDR2 YYNGEE. V was clipped by 0 bases and J by 6 bases, with 14 bases between them.

The rearrangement uses TRBV5-1 and TRBJ2-2; D uncertain. V was clipped by 0 bases and J by 0 bases, with 6 bases between them. This CDR3 contains 15 residues. Germline lookup yields CDR1 SGHRS and CDR2 YFSETQ. CDR3 DNA: TGCGCCAGCAGCTTGGGCAGGACGAACACCGGGGAGCTGTTTTTT. Translating gives CASSLGRTNTGELFF. Supplemented by reference TRBV5-1 and TRBJ2-2, the full variable domain reads KAGVTQTPRYLIKTRGQQVTLSCSPISGHRSVSWYQQTPGQGLQFLFEYFSETQRNKGNFPGRFSGRQFSNSRSEMNVSTLELGDSALYLCASSLGRTNTGELFFGEGSRLTVL.

The CDR3 DNA sequence: TGTGCCTGGACAGGGGCATTAGGCACAGATACGCAGTATTTT. Translated: CAWTGALGTDTQYF. The chain is built from TRBV30 and TRBJ2-3; perhaps TRBD1 as D (6 bases). Germline V gene sequence: CDR1 GTSNPN, CDR2 SVGIG (reference sequence). The V gene lost 4 bases and the J gene lost 1 base, with 12 bases spanning the gap. There are 14 residues in the CDR3.

The V and J genes are TRBV27 and TRBJ2-5, with TRBD2 matching over 13 bases. The assigned J gene may be wrong: the sequence end matches TRBJ2-7 better. The CDR3 runs 19 residues. Looked up from germline, CDR1 is MNHEY and CDR2 is SMNVEV (reference sequence). The CDR3 here is CASSLSYKTSGRFSYEQYF. The CDR3 DNA is TGTGCCAGCAGTTTATCCTACAAGACTAGCGGGAGGTTTTCCTACGAGCAGTACTTC.

This clone was counted between two and nine times. This rearrangement joins TRBV30 to TRBJ2-5; 9 bases are a match to TRBD1. The CDR3 is made up of 12 amino acids. The germline gives CDR1 GTSNPN, CDR2 SVGIG (reference sequence). V lost 5 bases, J lost 4 bases, and 2 bases stayed unmatched. In DNA, the CDR3 is TGTGCCTGGGGGGGACAGGGAGAGACCCAGTACTTC. This gives the protein CAWGGQGETQYF.

This rearrangement joins TRBV6-4 to TRBJ2-1; TRBD2 aligns across 9 bases. Germline assignment: CDR1 MRHNA and CDR2 SNTAGT. V gave up 4 bases and J gave up 8 bases; unmatched junction bases: 15. The CDR3 totals 17 residues. CDR3 DNA: TGTGCCAGCAGTGCCTCCGGGACTAGCAAGAGCGAGGATGAGCAGTTCTTC. Translated, it gives CASSASGTSKSEDEQFF.

The genes are TRBV30 and TRBJ1-6; D ambiguous. Deletions cut 5 bases from V and 6 bases from J, with 14 bases between. Per germline, CDR1 GTSNPN and CDR2 SVGIG (reference sequence). The CDR3 sequence is 14 residues long. In DNA, the CDR3 is TGTGCCTGGGCCCGGGAGGAATCTAATTCACCCCTCCACTTT. Protein sequence: CAWAREESNSPLHF.

This chain uses TRBV19 with TRBJ1-4, with D possibly TRBD1 on 6 matching bases. Germline-derived CDR1 and CDR2 are LNHDA and SQIVND (reference sequence). The CDR3 covers 13 residues. Trimming stripped 6 bases from V and 4 bases from J, with 9 bases between. CDR3 loop: CASRRTVNEKLFF. CDR3 sequence (DNA): TGTGCCAGTAGGAGGACAGTTAATGAAAAACTGTTTTTT. Together with reference TRBV19 and TRBJ1-4, the CDR3 gives the full variable domain: DGGITQSPKYLFRKEGQNVTLSCEQNLNHDAMYWYRQDPGQGLRLIYYSQIVNDFQKGDIAEGYSVSREKKESFPLTVTSAQKNPTAFYLCASRRTVNEKLFFGSGTQLSVL.

V gene TRBV7-2 combines with J gene TRBJ2-7; the match to TRBD1 covers 7 bases. V shed 3 bases and J 4 bases; nucleotides not matched to a gene: 6. CDR3 length equals 14 residues. The germline CDR1 and CDR2 sequences are SGHTA and FQGNSA. The CDR3 DNA follows: TGTGCCAGCAGCTTGGGCAGGGGGAGTTACGAGCAGTACTTC. Translating gives CASSLGRGSYEQYF.

V gene TRBV5-6 combines with J gene TRBJ2-7, with no clear D. The CDR3 length is 12 residues. The germline CDR1 and CDR2 sequences are SGHDT and YYEEEE. V lost 0 bases to trimming and J lost 2 bases, with 3 bases between them. The CDR3 sequence: CASSLAAYEQYF. The CDR3 DNA reads as TGTGCCAGCAGCTTGGCGGCCTACGAGCAGTACTTC.

The chain links TRBV19 to TRBJ2-3; TRBD2 agrees at 11 bases. Germline V gene data show CDR1 as LNHDA and CDR2 as SQIVND (reference sequence). J lost 5 bases, V lost 4 bases, and 2 bases had no gene match. This CDR3 has 14 amino acids. CDR3 loop: CASSRTSGQDTQYF. The CDR3 DNA reads as TGTGCCAGTAGTAGGACTAGCGGGCAAGATACGCAGTATTTT.

The chain uses TRBV11-2 and TRBJ2-7; weak D call: TRBD1 (6 bases). V was cut by 4 bases and J by 0 bases, with 13 bases left in between. The CDR3 extends over 15 amino acids. The germline V gene encodes CDR1 SGHAT and CDR2 FQNNGV. The CDR3 loop is CASSSFDRSSYEQYF. The CDR3 DNA follows: TGTGCCAGCAGCTCCTTCGACAGGAGCTCCTACGAGCAGTACTTC.

The genes are TRBV7-3 and TRBJ2-7; TRBD1 aligns across 9 bases. The germline V gene has CDR1 SGHTA and CDR2 FQGTGA. The CDR3 is made up of 15 amino acids. The V and J ends lost 4 bases and 6 bases, in that order; junction bases with no gene match: 10. CDR3: CASSSQRTGVGEQYF. CDR3 in DNA: TGTGCCAGCAGCTCCCAAAGGACAGGGGTGGGCGAGCAGTACTTC. The full variable domain, its missing parts supplied by reference TRBV7-3 and TRBJ2-7, is GAGVSQTPSNKVTEKGKYVELRCDPISGHTALYWYRQSLGQGPEFLIYFQGTGAADDSGLPNDRFFAVRPEGSVSTLKIQRTERGDSAVYLCASSSQRTGVGEQYFGPGTRLTVT.